A single sample gave rise to the 29 T cell receptor beta chains below, sequenced in a study of cytomegalovirus exposure and HLA in healthy donors. 13 Jbeta primers and 60 Vbeta primers were used for the PCR. The table came from immunoSEQ multiplex PCR; TCRdb's copy has only in-frame clones and leaves some out. In the table there are some 160,000 clones, 60% to 80% of which are singletons. The sequenced sample consisted of PBMCs. The receptor source for this set is a man in his sixties in good health and CMV-seronegative.

V and J are TRBV2 and TRBJ2-2, with 13 bases identical to TRBD2. This CDR3 is built from 18 residues. Trimming took 8 bases from V and 6 from J; bases not matched to a gene: 15. Germline assignment: CDR1 SNHLY and CDR2 FYNNEI. As DNA, the CDR3 is TGTGCCAGCGGCGACGGGACTAGCGGGGCGACGGTGGCCGGGGAGCTGTTTTTT. This sequence encodes CASGDGTSGATVAGELFF.

This clone has only one observation. The chain is built from TRBV6-5 and TRBJ1-5, with TRBD1 matching over 7 bases. J gave up 7 bases and V 6 bases, and 9 bases lay outside the gene matches. The CDR3 totals 14 residues. CDR1 is MNHEY, CDR2 SVGAGI, per germline. The CDR3: CASSEGAGWQPQHF. The CDR3 coding sequence is TGTGCCAGCAGCGAGGGGGCAGGTTGGCAGCCCCAGCATTTT.

The V and J genes are TRBV6-1 and TRBJ2-7, with 7 bases lining up with TRBD1. The CDR3 length is 14 residues. Germline V gene data show CDR1 as MNHNS and CDR2 as SASEGT. With V trimmed by 1 base and J by 1 base, 1 base remained unmatched. CDR3 loop: CASSEVGQSYEQYF. DNA of the CDR3: TGTGCCAGCAGTGAAGTGGGACAGTCCTACGAGCAGTACTTC.

This chain connects TRBV9 to TRBJ2-3; a weak D match, TRBD2 (5 bases). Trimming left V 4 bases short and J 1 base short, with 10 bases between. CDR1 and CDR2 from the germline V gene are SGDLS and YYNGEE. The CDR3 runs to 14 residues. The CDR3: CASSPGLGTDTQYF. The CDR3 coding sequence is TGTGCCAGCAGCCCCGGACTTGGCACAGATACGCAGTATTTT.

This clone has a handful of counts. V is TRBV4-1 and J is TRBJ2-7; 7 nucleotides agree with TRBD1. Germline CDR1 MGHRA, CDR2 YSYEKL. The CDR3 totals 15 residues. V was pared by 0 bases and J by 4 bases, with 6 bases of the junction left unmatched. CDR3 residues: CASSQDNRGSYEQYF. For the CDR3, the DNA is TGCGCCAGCAGCCAAGATAACAGGGGATCATACGAGCAGTACTTC.

The chain employs TRBV19 and TRBJ2-3; tentatively, D is TRBD2 (5 bases). From germline, CDR1 is LNHDA and CDR2 SQIVND (reference sequence). The CDR3 totals 13 residues. V dropped 1 base and J dropped 4 bases, with 6 bases sitting between them. The CDR3 region has the DNA TGTGCCAGTAGTATAGCGGGGTCAGATACGCAGTATTTT. Encoded protein: CASSIAGSDTQYF.

Only a few counts were recorded for this clone. The chain couples TRBV7-2 to TRBJ1-2, with 8 bases matching TRBD1. This CDR3 has 13 amino acids. Unmatched junction bases numbered 1, after V lost 3 bases and J lost 4 bases. Germline-derived CDR1 and CDR2 are SGHTA and FQGNSA. CDR3 DNA sequence: TGTGCCAGCAGCTTGGGACAGGTCTATGGCTACACCTTC. Protein: CASSLGQVYGYTF.

V usage is TRBV21-1 and J usage is TRBJ1-1; TRBD1 is taken as the D call from the table, unchecked against the DNA. TRBV21-1 is annotated as a pseudogene. The CDR3 length is 14 residues. CDR3: CASKPDSLNTEAFF. DNA for the CDR3: TGTGCCAGCAAACCGGACAGCTTGAACACTGAAGCTTTCTTT.

The chain recombines TRBV28 with TRBJ2-7; TRBD1 aligns across 7 bases. CDR1 is MDHEN and CDR2 is SYDVKM in the germline V gene. With 10 bases clipped from V and 3 bases from J, the junction kept 12 bases outside the gene matches. This CDR3 is 14 amino acids long. CDR3 sequence reads: CAILSEGASYEQYF. For the CDR3, the DNA is TGTGCCATACTATCCGAGGGGGCTAGCTACGAGCAGTACTTC.

In this sample, this clone turned up a few times. This chain joins TRBV9 and TRBJ1-1; no clear D. This CDR3 is 14 amino acids long. V was trimmed by 0 bases and J by 0 bases, leaving 6 bases between them. From germline, CDR1 is SGDLS and CDR2 YYNGEE. CDR3 nucleotide sequence: TGTGCCAGCAGCGTAGCCCAGGTGAACACTGAAGCTTTCTTT. It is translated as CASSVAQVNTEAFF.

The rearrangement links TRBV18 to TRBJ2-7; 7 positions match TRBD2. Losses at the gene ends were 2 bases for V and 2 bases for J; bases not matched to a gene: 6. CDR1 KGHSH and CDR2 LQKENI come from the germline V gene. CDR3 length: 15 amino acids. Here the CDR3 DNA reads TGTGCCAGCTCACCATTAGCGGGCGGGACCTACGAGCAGTACTTC. It codes for CASSPLAGGTYEQYF.

This chain connects TRBV5-1 to TRBJ2-1; maybe TRBD2 (6 bases). Trimming removed 4 bases at V and 8 bases at J, with 22 bases between. Looked up from germline, CDR1 is SGHRS and CDR2 is YFSETQ. The CDR3 contains 16 residues. DNA of the CDR3: TGCGCCAGCAGCCCTCGGAGTTTTAACGCGGGACATGAGCAGTTCTTC. Protein: CASSPRSFNAGHEQFF.

This rearrangement joins TRBV27 to TRBJ2-7; TRBD2 matches at 12 bases. V dropped 6 bases and J dropped 7; count of bases not matched to a gene: 10. The CDR3 spans 15 residues. Germline V gives CDR1 MNHEY, CDR2 SMNVEV (reference sequence). DNA of the CDR3: TGTGCCAGCAGAAAGCTAGCGGGAGGGCCAGGAGAGCAGTACTTC. It is translated as CASRKLAGGPGEQYF.

The V call is TRBV2, the J call TRBJ2-1; tentative D call: TRBD2 (7 bases). V shed 7 bases and J shed 9 bases, with 16 bases lying between them. The CDR3 has 13 amino acids. Germline CDR1 is SNHLY and CDR2 is FYNNEI. CDR3 nucleotides: TGTGCCAGCACTATTGGGGGGGCAGGTGAGCAGTTCTTC. It codes for CASTIGGAGEQFF.

This chain links TRBV6-1 with TRBJ1-2, with 12 bases that match TRBD1. V shed 4 bases, J shed 8 bases, and the junction held 5 bases outside the gene matches. Per the germline V gene, CDR1 is MNHNS and CDR2 is SASEGT. This CDR3 region has 14 residues. CDR3 DNA sequence: TGTGCCAGCAGTGCCGGGACAGGGGGCCACGGCTACACCTTC. This encodes CASSAGTGGHGYTF.

In DNA, the CDR3 is TGTGCCATCAGTGATCCGGGACAGGAGTACAATGAGCAGTTCTTC. Translation gives CAISDPGQEYNEQFF. This chain links TRBV10-3 with TRBJ2-1; 8 positions match TRBD1. CDR1 is ENHRY, CDR2 SYGVKD, per germline. V lost 3 bases to trimming and J lost 4 bases; unmatched junction nucleotides: 5. This CDR3 spans 15 amino acids.

On this clone itself: Other nucleotide sequences in the sample specify the same CDR3. This chain uses TRBV5-1 with TRBJ2-5; 8 nucleotides align to TRBD2. Germline values: CDR1 SGHRS, CDR2 YFSETQ. V shed 0 bases and J 2 bases; nucleotides not matched to a gene: 0. There are 14 residues in the CDR3. CDR3 region: CASSLAGGQETQYF. Written as DNA, the CDR3 is TGCGCCAGCAGCTTGGCGGGGGGGCAAGAGACCCAGTACTTC.

This clone appeared once. This sequence joins TRBV10-3 and TRBJ2-7, with D possibly TRBD1 on 6 matching bases. Germline assignment: CDR1 ENHRY and CDR2 SYGVKD. The CDR3 length is 13 residues. Trimming stripped 6 bases from V and 3 bases from J, with 12 bases between. CDR3 loop: CAISPTGDYEQYF. The DNA for the CDR3 is TGTGCCATCAGCCCGACAGGAGACTACGAGCAGTACTTC.

This chain connects TRBV4-1 to TRBJ2-2; D is perhaps TRBD1 (6 bases). Deletions cut 8 bases from V and 2 bases from J, with 12 bases between. Germline V lookup: CDR1 MGHRA, CDR2 YSYEKL. This CDR3 is 14 amino acids long. The CDR3 coding sequence is TGCGCCAGCGGACGGACAGAAAACACCGGGGAGCTGTTTTTT. Amino acids: CASGRTENTGELFF.

This clone was seen a few times. The chain links TRBV5-1 to TRBJ1-3, with unresolved D. The germline CDR1 and CDR2 sequences are SGHRS and YFSETQ. The CDR3 runs 17 residues. Trimming removed 1 base from V and 0 bases from J, with 14 bases in between. The CDR3, as DNA: TGCGCCAGCAGCTTGTACCAGGAGGGCTTCTCTGGAAACACCATATATTTT. Amino acids: CASSLYQEGFSGNTIYF.

This clone was seen only once. The chain links TRBV9 to TRBJ2-3, with a tentative D call TRBD1 (5 bases). This CDR3 region has 14 residues. With 3 bases removed from V and 0 bases from J, the gap between germline ends came to 8 bases. Germline lookup yields CDR1 SGDLS and CDR2 YYNGEE. DNA of the CDR3: TGTGCCAGCAGCGCCGACAGTAGCACAGATACGCAGTATTTT. Translated, it gives CASSADSSTDTQYF.

This clone was picked up one time. This chain connects TRBV28 to TRBJ1-5; 7 bases align to TRBD1. The CDR3 runs 15 residues. The V segment lost 2 bases and the J segment 6 bases; nucleotides outside the gene matches: 7. Looked up from germline, CDR1 is MDHEN and CDR2 is SYDVKM. The CDR3 sequence: CASSLTRGYGQPQHF. CDR3 in DNA: TGTGCCAGCAGTTTAACCAGGGGGTACGGTCAGCCCCAGCATTTT.

CDR3 protein: CASSIQRGEGTDTQYF. CDR3 DNA sequence: TGTGCCAGTAGTATCCAGCGGGGGGAAGGCACAGATACGCAGTATTTT. The V gene is TRBV19, the J gene TRBJ2-3, with TRBD2 matching 9 bases. V lost 3 bases to trimming and J lost 1 base; unmatched junction nucleotides: 5. Per the germline V gene, CDR1 is LNHDA and CDR2 is SQIVND (reference sequence). This CDR3 comprises 16 residues.

This clone has only a few counts. DNA for the CDR3: TGCGCCAGCAGCCCGTCTCGACAGGGCCATGGCTACACCTTC. Its protein is CASSPSRQGHGYTF. The chain uses TRBV5-1 and TRBJ1-2, with 7 positions matching TRBD1. CDR1 is SGHRS, CDR2 YFSETQ, per germline. V shed 4 bases, J shed 6 bases, and the junction held 9 bases outside the gene matches. CDR3 length: 14 residues.

With regard to this clone: An end of the junction does not agree with germline; a read error may underlie this. V gene TRBV4-2 combines with J gene TRBJ1-6; 12 bases agree with TRBD1. This CDR3 comprises 20 residues. Germline CDR1 LGHNA, CDR2 YNFKEQ. The CDR3 is CGSGLSNSDRDRGRNSPLHF. CDR3 bases: TGTGGCAGCGGACTTTCGAACTCTGACCGGGACAGGGGGCGGAATTCACCCCTCCACTTT.

V and J are TRBV10-3 and TRBJ2-7; 7 bases match TRBD1. Germline values: CDR1 ENHRY, CDR2 SYGVKD. CDR3 length: 14 amino acids. Trimming cost V 4 bases and J 2 bases; bases outside gene matches: 5. CDR3 bases: TGTGCCATCAGTGGACAGGGTGACACCTACGAGCAGTACTTC. This codes for CAISGQGDTYEQYF.

The rearrangement uses TRBV20-1 and TRBJ2-1; D gene unclear. V was cut by 1 base and J by 5 bases, with 3 bases left in between. This CDR3 is built from 11 residues. In germline, CDR1 is DFQATT, CDR2 SNEGSKA (reference sequence). The CDR3 DNA sequence: TGCAGTGCTAGAGCAAACAATGAGCAGTTCTTC. It is translated as CSARANNEQFF.

The genes are TRBV11-3 and TRBJ2-2, with 7 nucleotides matching TRBD2. J was trimmed by 1 base and V by 5 bases; bases with no gene match: 10. Germline CDR1 and CDR2: SGHNT and YENEEA. CDR3 size: 17 residues. CDR3 protein: CASSRQPTGGNTGELFF. CDR3 nucleotides: TGTGCCAGCAGCCGTCAACCGACGGGGGGGAACACCGGGGAGCTGTTTTTT.

V and J are TRBV11-3 and TRBJ2-2, with a weak D call TRBD2 (6 bases). Per germline, CDR1 SGHNT and CDR2 YENEEA. V was clipped by 5 bases and J by 6 bases, with 19 bases between them. The length of the CDR3 is 16 residues. CDR3 nucleotides: TGTGCCAGCAGCCCGGTAGGGACTGTAGGGTCCGGGGAGCTGTTTTTT. Its protein product is CASSPVGTVGSGELFF. Drawing the rest from reference TRBV11-3 and TRBJ2-2, the complete variable domain is EAGVVQSPRYKIIEKKQPVAFWCNPISGHNTLYWYLQNLGQGPELLIRYENEEAVDDSQLPKDRFSAERLKGVDSTLKIQPAELGDSAVYLCASSPVGTVGSGELFFGEGSRLTVL.